These 5 T cell receptor beta chains came from one sample sequenced in a study of blood T cell repertoires in COVID-19. Repertoires were generated with immunoSEQ multiplex PCR, while TCRdb's copy carries only in-frame clones and drops some. The sample contains around 140,000 clones, 78% of which appear only once. Specimen: peripheral blood. Receptor source: a woman in her sixties with acute or convalescent COVID-19.

This clone was picked up one time. The V and J genes are TRBV20-1 and TRBJ2-2; TRBD2 agrees at 8 bases. This CDR3 spans 14 amino acids. V lost 3 bases to trimming and J lost 4 bases; unmatched junction nucleotides: 4. The germline CDR1 and CDR2 sequences are DFQATT and SNEGSKA (reference sequence). The CDR3 protein is CSASSGTGTGELFF. The CDR3 bases are TGCAGTGCTAGTAGCGGGACGGGCACCGGGGAGCTGTTTTTT.

The chain links TRBV27 to TRBJ2-1; possibly TRBD1 for D (6 bases). Germline assignment: CDR1 MNHEY and CDR2 SMNVEV (reference sequence). The CDR3 spans 14 residues. V was cut by 4 bases and J by 7 bases, with 14 bases left in between. DNA for the CDR3: TGTGCCAGCAGTTCGAAGGGGGAGTGGAATGAGCAGTTCTTC. Protein product: CASSSKGEWNEQFF.

This clone has just a few counts. In DNA form, the CDR3 reads TGTGCCAGCAGCCCTTATAGCGGGAGGCGCTCCTACAATGAGCAGTTCTTC. Translated, it gives CASSPYSGRRSYNEQFF. This sequence joins TRBV7-2 and TRBJ2-1; 10 bases align to TRBD2. The CDR3 extends over 17 amino acids. Germline V CDR1 and CDR2: SGHTA, FQGNSA. J lost 0 bases, V lost 5 bases, and 7 bases had no gene match. Drawing the rest from reference TRBV7-2 and TRBJ2-1, the complete variable domain is GAGVSQSPSNKVTEKGKDVELRCDPISGHTALYWYRQSLGQGLEFLIYFQGNSAPDKSGLPSDRFSAERTGGSVSTLTIQRTQQEDSAVYLCASSPYSGRRSYNEQFFGPGTRLTVL.

The chain joins TRBV28 to TRBJ2-3; the match to TRBD1 covers 9 bases. This CDR3 has 15 residues. The V and J ends lost 6 bases and 5 bases, in that order; junction bases with no gene match: 9. The germline V gene encodes CDR1 MDHEN and CDR2 SYDVKM. CDR3: CASRTTGGAGDTQYF. DNA of the CDR3: TGTGCCAGCAGGACCACAGGGGGCGCCGGAGATACGCAGTATTTT. Looking up the rest from reference TRBV28 and TRBJ2-3 gives the full variable domain: DVKVTQSSRYLVKRTGEKVFLECVQDMDHENMFWYRQDPGLGLRLIYFSYDVKMKEKGDIPEGYSVSREKKERFSLILESASTNQTSMYLCASRTTGGAGDTQYFGPGTRLTVL.

This chain links TRBV9 with TRBJ1-1; maybe TRBD1 (6 bases). Germline V gene sequence: CDR1 SGDLS, CDR2 YYNGEE. V was clipped by 4 bases and J by 1 base, with 17 bases between them. This CDR3 spans 16 amino acids. CDR3 region: CASSFGGAVGNTEAFF. The CDR3 coding sequence is TGTGCCAGCAGCTTTGGGGGGGCCGTGGGGAACACTGAAGCTTTCTTT.